Judged by abundance, the clone carrying this TCR beta chain is medium-sized (0.01 to 0.1%). No antigen is known for it. Germline V lookup: CDR1 SEHNR, CDR2 FQNEAQ (reference sequence). The CDR3 runs to 14 residues. With 5 bases removed from V and 0 bases from J, the gap between germline ends came to 10 bases. Primers: 60 Vbeta forward and 13 Jbeta reverse. Sequencing was performed with immunoSEQ multiplex PCR; in TCRdb, only in-frame clones are kept and a portion is missing. The sample includes 95,000 to 150,000 clones, 82% seen only once; the top ten take 1.5%. The data derive from a study of cytomegalovirus exposure and HLA in healthy donors. General observations from the study: Relative to equally common others, HLA-associated TCR beta chains showed greater clonal expansion in a later analysis.

This receptor was taken from a woman aged 18-29 years in good health and CMV-seronegative. Sequenced: PBMCs. The chain carries TRBV7-9 and TRBJ1-2; D gene ambiguous. The CDR3 nucleotides are TGTGCCAGCAGCCCCGGTGCCTCTAACTATGGCTACACCTTC. Amino acid sequence: CASSPGASNYGYTF.